This TCR beta chain appears in the sequencing data of a study of CD8 T cells in ankylosing spondylitis. In making TCR beta libraries, quantitative 5'-RACE with molecular barcodes was used. TCRdb called the 5' RACE reads again in MiXCR, with one record for every CDR3 protein. Of 300,000 to 400,000 distinct CDR3 sequences in the sample, 11% were seen once. V was pared by 5 bases and J by 7 bases, with 14 bases between. Germline CDR1 reads DFQATT; CDR2 reads SNEGSKA (reference sequence). The CDR3 consists of 12 residues. Study-level findings and limits: It was reported that disease-linked clones were significantly enriched in matched ankylosing spondylitis synovial fluid. Some motif variants were previously reported in reactive arthritis synovial fluid and blood. CD8+ cells made up the disease-linked clones, which were relatively rare in peripheral blood.

This clonotype was recorded a few times. The antigen remains undetermined. The receptor was isolated from a female donor with ankylosing spondylitis or in good health (not recorded which). This rearrangement joins TRBV20-1 to TRBJ1-2, with a possible D match to TRBD1 (6 bases). Sequences were obtained from blood, either unsorted or a sorted T cell fraction (not recorded which). For the CDR3, the DNA is TGCAGTGCTTTTGTGGGGGGCAGTGGCTACACCTTC. It encodes CSAFVGGSGYTF.